Presented here are 7 T cell receptor beta chains from one specimen sequenced in a study of T cell repertoires in aging, cancer and after chemotherapy. Amplification of TCR beta used genomic DNA extracted from peripheral blood. A mixed TRB-A/B primer pool amplified rearranged TRB by multiplex touch-down PCR. Via MiXCR, TCRdb re-called the multiplex PCR reads, giving one row per CDR3 protein. This sample has about 12,000 distinct CDR3 sequences, with about 28% found just once. Material for sequencing was blood. The origin of the receptors is a human donor in good health. The donor label of this sample is uncertain.

The chain carries TRBV20-1 and TRBJ2-1; D remains ambiguous. Trimming cost V 2 bases and J 4 bases, with 9 bases left between them. There are 13 residues in the CDR3. From germline, CDR1 is DFQATT and CDR2 SNEGSKA (reference sequence). In nucleotides, the CDR3 is TGCAGTGCTAGACCCTTGGGGTACAATGAGCAGTTCTTC. Translation: CSARPLGYNEQFF.

V usage is TRBV5-4 and J usage is TRBJ2-1; tentatively, D is TRBD1 (5 bases). From germline, CDR1 is SGHNT and CDR2 YYREEE (reference sequence). The V end was cut by 4 bases, the J end by 8 bases, with 19 bases between. This CDR3 contains 15 residues. The CDR3 spells CASSLRQFTVDEQFF. The DNA for the CDR3 is TGTGCCAGCAGCCTACGACAGTTTACAGTCGATGAGCAGTTCTTC.

This clonotype was seen only a few times. This chain uses TRBV18 with TRBJ1-5; 7 bases map to TRBD1. The CDR3 sequence is 14 residues long. Trimming at V came to 3 bases and at J to 10 bases, leaving 9 bases not matched to a gene. Germline assignment: CDR1 KGHSH and CDR2 LQKENI. The CDR3 is CASSPSDRYGPQHF. The CDR3 DNA follows: TGTGCCAGCTCACCCTCGGACAGGTACGGACCCCAGCATTTT.

The gene calls are TRBV6-6 and TRBJ1-2, with TRBD1 as a possible D gene (6 bases). Germline CDR1 reads MNHNY; CDR2 reads SVGAGI (reference sequence). The CDR3 has 13 amino acids. With 6 bases removed from V and 6 bases from J, the gap between germline ends came to 14 bases. The CDR3 DNA reads TGTGCCAGCAGCCCGGGACAAGGACATGGCTACACCTTC. Amino acid sequence: CASSPGQGHGYTF.

This clonotype was picked up a small number of times. The chain combines TRBV5-4 with TRBJ1-4; D uncertain. V was trimmed by 3 bases and J by 8 bases, leaving 8 bases between them. There are 12 residues in the CDR3. CDR1 SGHNT and CDR2 YYREEE come from the germline V gene (reference sequence). In DNA, the CDR3 is TGTGCCAGCAGCTCATCTCGAGAAAAACTGTTTTTT. It is translated as CASSSSREKLFF.

The chain uses TRBV11-1 and TRBJ1-6; D is perhaps TRBD1 (5 bases). V lost 4 bases and J lost 3, with 19 bases in between. Germline CDR1 is SGHAT and CDR2 is FQDESV (reference sequence). The CDR3 consists of 18 residues. CDR3 protein: CASSSSTSGLIYNSPLHF. The CDR3 DNA sequence: TGTGCCAGCAGCTCGAGCACCTCGGGACTGATCTATAATTCACCCCTCCACTTT.

The chain carries TRBV20-1 and TRBJ2-3; 15 positions agree with TRBD2. The CDR3 extends over 17 amino acids. Germline loops: CDR1 DFQATT, CDR2 SNEGSKA (reference sequence). V lost 4 bases to trimming and J lost 4 bases; unmatched junction nucleotides: 9. CDR3 sequence: CSAMTGTSGGYSDTQYF. The CDR3 DNA sequence: TGCAGTGCTATGACCGGGACTAGCGGGGGGTATTCAGATACGCAGTATTTT.